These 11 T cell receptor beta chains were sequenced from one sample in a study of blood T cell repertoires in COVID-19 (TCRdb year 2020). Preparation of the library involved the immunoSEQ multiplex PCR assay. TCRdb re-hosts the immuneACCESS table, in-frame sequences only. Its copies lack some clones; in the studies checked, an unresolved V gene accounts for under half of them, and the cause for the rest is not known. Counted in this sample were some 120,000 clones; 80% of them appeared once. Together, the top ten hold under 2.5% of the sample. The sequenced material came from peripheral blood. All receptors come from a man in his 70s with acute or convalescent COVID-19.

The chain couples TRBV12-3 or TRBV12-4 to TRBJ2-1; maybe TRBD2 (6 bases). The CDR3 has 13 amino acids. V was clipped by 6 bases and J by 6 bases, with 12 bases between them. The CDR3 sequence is CASRAGTANEQFF. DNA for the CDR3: TGTGCCAGCAGGGCTGGGACTGCCAATGAGCAGTTCTTC.

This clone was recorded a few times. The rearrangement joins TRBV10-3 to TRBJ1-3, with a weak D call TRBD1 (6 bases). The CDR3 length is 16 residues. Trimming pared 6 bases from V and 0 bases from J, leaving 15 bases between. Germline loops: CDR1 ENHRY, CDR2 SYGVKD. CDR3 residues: CAIRGDTASSGNTIYF. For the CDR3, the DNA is TGTGCCATCAGGGGGGACACCGCATCCTCTGGAAACACCATATATTTT.

CDR3 protein: CASSSSGGPTDTQYF. CDR3 nucleotide sequence: TGTGCCAGCAGCTCGAGCGGGGGCCCCACAGATACGCAGTATTTT. The chain combines TRBV11-3 with TRBJ2-3, with TRBD2 identical over 8 bases. Germline CDR1 is SGHNT and CDR2 is YENEEA. V lost 4 bases to trimming and J lost 2 bases; unmatched junction nucleotides: 5. There are 15 residues in the CDR3.

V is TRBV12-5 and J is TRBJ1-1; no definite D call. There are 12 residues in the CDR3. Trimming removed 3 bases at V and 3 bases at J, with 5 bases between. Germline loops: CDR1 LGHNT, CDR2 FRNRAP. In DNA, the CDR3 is TGTGCTAGTGGTTTAAGCGACACTGAAGCTTTCTTT. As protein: CASGLSDTEAFF.

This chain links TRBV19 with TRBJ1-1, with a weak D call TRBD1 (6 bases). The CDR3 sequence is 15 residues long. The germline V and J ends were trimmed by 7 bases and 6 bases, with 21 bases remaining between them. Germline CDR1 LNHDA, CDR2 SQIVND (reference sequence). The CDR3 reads CASTEMGAPRAEAFF. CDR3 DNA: TGTGCCAGTACCGAAATGGGGGCTCCTAGGGCTGAAGCTTTCTTT.

The CDR3 loop is CASSPQVRKNYGYTF. CDR3 sequence (DNA): TGTGCCAGCTCACCACAGGTCAGGAAGAACTATGGCTACACCTTC. The chain has TRBV18 and TRBJ1-2; D call uncertain. Germline lookup yields CDR1 KGHSH and CDR2 LQKENI. V dropped 1 base and J dropped 2 bases, with 11 bases sitting between them. This CDR3 is built from 15 residues.

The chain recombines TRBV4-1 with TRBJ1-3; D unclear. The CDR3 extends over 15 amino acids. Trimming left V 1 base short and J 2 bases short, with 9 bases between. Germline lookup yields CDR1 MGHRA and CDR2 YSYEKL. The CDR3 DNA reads TGCGCCAGCAGCCAAGCGAGGAACACTGGAAACACCATATATTTT. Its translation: CASSQARNTGNTIYF.

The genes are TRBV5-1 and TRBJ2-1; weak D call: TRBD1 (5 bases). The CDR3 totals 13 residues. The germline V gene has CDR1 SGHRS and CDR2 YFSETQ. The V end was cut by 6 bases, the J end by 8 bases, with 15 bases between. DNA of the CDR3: TGCGCCAGCAACCCAACAGGCGCGGATGAGCAGTTCTTC. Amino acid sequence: CASNPTGADEQFF.

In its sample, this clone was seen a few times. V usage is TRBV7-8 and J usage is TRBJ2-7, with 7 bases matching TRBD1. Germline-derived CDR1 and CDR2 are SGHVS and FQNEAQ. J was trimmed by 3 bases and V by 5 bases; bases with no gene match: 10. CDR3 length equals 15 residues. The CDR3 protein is CASSAVPRGNYEQYF. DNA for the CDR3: TGTGCCAGCAGCGCAGTCCCCAGGGGGAACTACGAGCAGTACTTC.

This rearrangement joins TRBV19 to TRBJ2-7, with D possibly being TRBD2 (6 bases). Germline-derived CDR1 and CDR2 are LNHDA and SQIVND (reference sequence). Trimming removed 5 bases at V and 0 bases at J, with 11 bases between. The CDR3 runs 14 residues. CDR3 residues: CASSLRGNSYEQYF. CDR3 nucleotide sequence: TGTGCCAGTAGTCTCCGGGGGAACTCCTACGAGCAGTACTTC.

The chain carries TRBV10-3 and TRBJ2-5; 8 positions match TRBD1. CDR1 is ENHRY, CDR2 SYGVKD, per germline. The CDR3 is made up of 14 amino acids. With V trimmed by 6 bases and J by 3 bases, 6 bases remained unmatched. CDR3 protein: CAISAQGVEETQYF. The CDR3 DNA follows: TGTGCCATCAGCGCACAGGGGGTTGAAGAGACCCAGTACTTC.